One sample yielded the 30 T cell receptor beta chains listed below, sequenced in a study of blood T cell repertoires in COVID-19. Sequenced by immunoSEQ multiplex PCR; TCRdb stores in-frame clones only, minus some. This sample has 110,000 to 150,000 clones, with around 81% found just once. The sequencing sample was made of PBMCs or T cells enriched from blood (not recorded which). All receptors come from a woman aged 40 to 50 who had recovered from COVID-19.

This clone was counted only a few times. The V gene is TRBV2, the J gene TRBJ2-7; 7 nucleotides align to TRBD1. The CDR3 loop spans 13 amino acids. V gave up 6 bases and J gave up 6 bases; unmatched junction bases: 8. Germline V gene sequence: CDR1 SNHLY, CDR2 FYNNEI. CDR3 region: CASSRQGLIEQYF. CDR3 nucleotides: TGTGCCAGCAGCCGACAGGGTCTAATCGAGCAGTACTTC. Full variable domain (rest looked up from reference TRBV2 and TRBJ2-7): EPEVTQTPSHQVTQMGQEVILRCVPISNHLYFYWYRQILGQKVEFLVSFYNNEISEKSEIFDDQFSVERPDGSNFTLKIRSTKLEDSAMYFCASSRQGLIEQYFGPGTRLTVT.

The chain recombines TRBV10-3 with TRBJ1-1, with D unclear. Germline-derived CDR1 and CDR2 are ENHRY and SYGVKD. The CDR3 contains 17 residues. V gave up 3 bases and J gave up 1 base, with 18 bases separating them. The DNA for the CDR3 is TGTGCCATCAGTGAACTCCAACCGGTCGTGTGGAACACTGAAGCTTTCTTT. Translation gives CAISELQPVVWNTEAFF.

The V gene is TRBV7-9, the J gene TRBJ2-1; 8 positions agree with TRBD2. This CDR3 contains 12 residues. V lost 10 bases to trimming and J lost 9 bases; unmatched junction nucleotides: 8. CDR1 is SEHNR, CDR2 FQNEAQ, per germline (reference sequence). The DNA for the CDR3 is TGTGCCACGTCGTTAGCGGGATTTGAGCAGTTCTTC. Encoded protein: CATSLAGFEQFF. Variable domain in full (rest from reference TRBV7-9 and TRBJ2-1): DTGVSQNPRHKITKRGQNVTFRCDPISEHNRLYWYRQTLGQGPEFLTYFQNEAQLEKSRLLSDRFSAERPKGSFSTLEIQRTEQGDSAMYLCATSLAGFEQFFGPGTRLTVL.

This clone was observed a few times. The chain has TRBV5-4 and TRBJ1-2; 8 nucleotides align to TRBD1. CDR3 length equals 17 residues. The germline V gene encodes CDR1 SGHNT and CDR2 YYREEE (reference sequence). After removal of 4 bases from V and 4 bases from J, the junction contained 15 bases not matched to a gene. For the CDR3, the DNA is TGTGCCAGCAGCCCCGGGACAGGCGCCTTGATCGGCTATGGCTACACCTTC. This gives the protein CASSPGTGALIGYGYTF.

This sequence joins TRBV19 and TRBJ2-7, with 7 nucleotides matching TRBD1. The V and J ends lost 5 bases and 3 bases, in that order; junction bases with no gene match: 7. The CDR3 has 14 residues. Per germline, CDR1 LNHDA and CDR2 SQIVND (reference sequence). The CDR3 bases are TGTGCCAGTAGTTTCGTGACAGGGAACTACGAGCAGTACTTC. Translated: CASSFVTGNYEQYF.

This chain connects TRBV13 to TRBJ2-7; 9 bases line up with TRBD2. J was trimmed by 3 bases and V by 4 bases; bases with no gene match: 13. The germline V gene encodes CDR1 PRHDT and CDR2 FYEKMQ (reference sequence). The length of the CDR3 is 17 residues. The CDR3 DNA reads as TGTGCCAGCAGCTCCAATAGCGGGGGCGTTAACATCTACGAGCAGTACTTC. This encodes CASSSNSGGVNIYEQYF.

The chain links TRBV30 to TRBJ1-1; 8 bases align to TRBD1. With 2 bases clipped from V and 7 bases from J, the junction kept 12 bases outside the gene matches. The germline V gene has CDR1 GTSNPN and CDR2 SVGIG (reference sequence). This CDR3 is built from 15 residues. CDR3 nucleotides: TGTGCCTGGAGTTATTTCCGGACAGGGAATCTTGAAGCTTTCTTT. Encoded protein: CAWSYFRTGNLEAFF.

V and J are TRBV5-6 and TRBJ2-5, with D perhaps TRBD2 (6 bases). The CDR3 is 15 amino acids. Per germline, CDR1 SGHDT and CDR2 YYEEEE. V was cut by 4 bases and J by 3 bases, with 16 bases left in between. The CDR3: CASSGDSSGEETQYF. The DNA of the CDR3 is TGTGCCAGCAGCGGGGACTCGTCTGGGGAAGAGACCCAGTACTTC.

The chain carries TRBV15 and TRBJ1-4; D is uncertain. V was shortened by 3 bases and J by 3 bases, with 8 bases between the two germline ends. Germline loops: CDR1 LNHNV, CDR2 YYDKDF (reference sequence). This CDR3 is 14 amino acids long. Here the CDR3 DNA reads TGTGCCACCAGCAGCGTCGGTGCTAATGAAAAACTGTTTTTT. Its translation: CATSSVGANEKLFF.

V usage is TRBV27 and J usage is TRBJ1-1; perhaps TRBD1 as D (5 bases). Trimming cost V 6 bases and J 4 bases, with 12 bases left between them. CDR3 length: 13 amino acids. Per the germline V gene, CDR1 is MNHEY and CDR2 is SMNVEV (reference sequence). The DNA of the CDR3 is TGTGCCAGCAGAAGGCAGGGCGGCACTGAAGCTTTCTTT. It codes for CASRRQGGTEAFF.

The genes are TRBV6-5 and TRBJ1-2, with 10 positions matching TRBD1. CDR1 and CDR2 from the germline V gene are MNHEY and SVGAGI. V trimming: 6 bases; J trimming: 6 bases; junction bases outside the gene matches: 4. This CDR3 is built from 13 residues. Here the CDR3 reads CASSRQGANGYTF. CDR3 nucleotide sequence: TGTGCCAGCAGCCGACAGGGGGCTAATGGCTACACCTTC.

V is TRBV11-1 and J is TRBJ2-7; possibly TRBD1 for D (7 bases). Germline V lookup: CDR1 SGHAT, CDR2 FQDESV (reference sequence). V lost 0 bases, J lost 11 bases, and 20 bases lay in between. This CDR3 comprises 15 residues. The CDR3 loop reads CASSLAPGGQTGEYF. In DNA, the CDR3 is TGTGCCAGCAGCTTAGCGCCAGGGGGACAGACGGGGGAGTACTTC.

V usage is TRBV9 and J usage is TRBJ1-3, with a possible D match to TRBD1 (6 bases). Germline V gene data show CDR1 as SGDLS and CDR2 as YYNGEE. The ends were cut back, 6 bases at V and 2 bases at J, with 21 bases in the middle. CDR3 length: 17 residues. For the CDR3, the DNA is TGTGCCAGCAACACCCTTGACAGGCCGAGCCCTGGAAACACCATATATTTT. It codes for CASNTLDRPSPGNTIYF.

The gene calls are TRBV5-4 and TRBJ2-1, with TRBD1 matching 7 bases. CDR1 SGHNT and CDR2 YYREEE come from the germline V gene (reference sequence). CDR3 size: 15 residues. The trim removed 4 bases at V and 0 bases at J, leaving 4 bases unmatched. The CDR3 coding sequence is TGTGCCAGCAGCGTCAGGGGGAGCTCCTACAATGAGCAGTTCTTC. Its protein is CASSVRGSSYNEQFF. Filled out from reference TRBV5-4 and TRBJ2-1, the complete variable domain reads ETGVTQSPTHLIKTRGQQVTLRCSSQSGHNTVSWYQQALGQGPQFIFQYYREEENGRGNFPPRFSGLQFPNYSSELNVNALELDDSALYLCASSVRGSSYNEQFFGPGTRLTVL.

V usage is TRBV4-1 and J usage is TRBJ1-2, with no clear D. The CDR3 contains 14 residues. Germline lookup yields CDR1 MGHRA and CDR2 YSYEKL. The V end lost 1 base, the J end lost 2 bases, and 8 bases lay between the germline ends. In nucleotides, the CDR3 is TGCGCCAGCAGCCAAGCTGGCGGGAACTATGGCTACACCTTC. Amino acid sequence: CASSQAGGNYGYTF.

The rearrangement links TRBV5-1 to TRBJ2-7; D might be TRBD2 (5 bases). The CDR3 contains 16 residues. V was trimmed by 1 base and J by 1 base, leaving 15 bases between them. Germline loops: CDR1 SGHRS, CDR2 YFSETQ. The CDR3 bases are TGCGCCAGCAGCTTGATGCCTGAGGGATCTTCCTACGAGCAGTACTTC. This sequence encodes CASSLMPEGSSYEQYF.

This clone was counted only a few times. This chain uses TRBV5-1 with TRBJ2-7, with 7 positions matching TRBD2. Germline assignment: CDR1 SGHRS and CDR2 YFSETQ. The CDR3 is 13 amino acids. After removal of 2 bases from V and 6 bases from J, the junction contained 5 bases not matched to a gene. The CDR3 bases are TGCGCCAGCAGCTTCAGCGGGGCGGGCGAGCAGTACTTC. Its translation: CASSFSGAGEQYF.

A single count supports this clone. The chain couples TRBV5-1 to TRBJ1-1, with D perhaps TRBD1 (5 bases). This CDR3 contains 13 residues. Trimming stripped 2 bases from V and 6 bases from J, with 11 bases between. CDR1 is SGHRS and CDR2 is YFSETQ in the germline V gene. For the CDR3, the DNA is TGCGCCAGCAGCTTTTCTGGGGGGGCTGAAGCTTTCTTT. As protein: CASSFSGGAEAFF. Looking up the rest from reference TRBV5-1 and TRBJ1-1 gives the full variable domain: KAGVTQTPRYLIKTRGQQVTLSCSPISGHRSVSWYQQTPGQGLQFLFEYFSETQRNKGNFPGRFSGRQFSNSRSEMNVSTLELGDSALYLCASSFSGGAEAFFGQGTRLTVV.

The gene calls are TRBV2 and TRBJ2-5; tentative D call: TRBD2 (5 bases). CDR1 SNHLY and CDR2 FYNNEI come from the germline V gene. The CDR3 has 12 amino acids. V gave up 7 bases and J gave up 4 bases, with 10 bases separating them. The chain's CDR3 is CASKRESETQYF. The CDR3 region has the DNA TGTGCCAGCAAGAGGGAGTCAGAGACCCAGTACTTC.

V usage is TRBV18 and J usage is TRBJ1-1; 7 nucleotides line up with TRBD1. J gave up 2 bases and V 1 base, and 4 bases lay outside the gene matches. The CDR3 extends over 15 amino acids. From germline, CDR1 is KGHSH and CDR2 LQKENI. CDR3 DNA: TGTGCCAGCTCACCACAGGGGACAGAAAACACTGAAGCTTTCTTT. Its protein product is CASSPQGTENTEAFF.

This chain joins TRBV23-1 and TRBJ1-2; tentatively, D is TRBD1 (6 bases). TRBV23-1 is known as an ORF, though its function is uncertain. V lost 4 bases and J 5 bases, leaving 26 bases between the germline ends. The CDR3 covers 18 residues. CDR3 nucleotide sequence: TGCGCCAGCAGTCTAACCCTTTACATAGGGGATAGGGGGTATGGCTACACCTTC. This gives the protein CASSLTLYIGDRGYGYTF.

The chain joins TRBV5-4 to TRBJ2-2, with a tentative D call TRBD2 (5 bases). The CDR3 spans 14 residues. The germline V and J ends were trimmed by 9 bases and 4 bases, with 16 bases remaining between them. Germline V gives CDR1 SGHNT, CDR2 YYREEE (reference sequence). CDR3 amino acids: CATHGERPTGELFF. DNA of the CDR3: TGTGCCACGCACGGGGAAAGGCCCACCGGGGAGCTGTTTTTT.

The chain uses TRBV18 and TRBJ2-5; 8 nucleotides agree with TRBD1. The CDR3 is 14 residues long. With V trimmed by 6 bases and J by 1 base, 4 bases remained unmatched. Germline CDR1 KGHSH, CDR2 LQKENI. The DNA for the CDR3 is TGTGCCAGCTCCCAGGGACAGGCCCAAGAGACCCAGTACTTC. Protein: CASSQGQAQETQYF.

The chain links TRBV19 to TRBJ2-6, with 8 bases lining up with TRBD1. J lost 0 bases, V lost 5 bases, and 3 bases had no gene match. The germline gives CDR1 LNHDA, CDR2 SQIVND (reference sequence). The CDR3 is 16 residues long. The DNA for the CDR3 is TGTGCCAGTAGTCGACAGGGGCGCTCTGGGGCCAACGTCCTGACTTTC. Protein: CASSRQGRSGANVLTF.

This sequence joins TRBV19 and TRBJ2-1; TRBD2 matches at 10 bases. Germline V gene lookup returns CDR1 LNHDA and CDR2 SQIVND (reference sequence). This CDR3 comprises 14 residues. Trimming removed 10 bases from V and 2 bases from J; junction bases left unmatched: 5. CDR3 loop: CATLAGAPYNEQFF. CDR3 in DNA: TGTGCCACCCTAGCGGGAGCCCCCTACAATGAGCAGTTCTTC. Based on the CDR3 plus reference TRBV19 and TRBJ2-1, the full variable domain is DGGITQSPKYLFRKEGQNVTLSCEQNLNHDAMYWYRQDPGQGLRLIYYSQIVNDFQKGDIAEGYSVSREKKESFPLTVTSAQKNPTAFYLCATLAGAPYNEQFFGPGTRLTVL.

The rearrangement joins TRBV4-1 to TRBJ2-5, with 7 bases lining up with TRBD2. The V gene end was trimmed by 4 bases and the J gene end by 3 bases; junction bases not matched to a gene: 14. The V gene's germline CDR1 is MGHRA and CDR2 YSYEKL. CDR3 size: 17 residues. CDR3 bases: TGCGCCAGCAGCCCCCCACTACCGGGGGGTTTAAAAGAGACCCAGTACTTC. It translates to CASSPPLPGGLKETQYF.

As concerns this clone: Other nucleotide sequences in the sample specify the same CDR3. The rearrangement links TRBV19 to TRBJ2-7, with D possibly matching TRBD2 (5 bases). There are 12 residues in the CDR3. The germline V gene has CDR1 LNHDA and CDR2 SQIVND (reference sequence). With 4 bases removed from V and 3 bases from J, the gap between germline ends came to 7 bases. The CDR3 DNA is TGTGCCAGTAGTACTGGGAGCTACGAGCAGTACTTC. Residues: CASSTGSYEQYF.

In this sample, this clone turned up once. The chain employs TRBV5-1 and TRBJ2-7, with D unclear. Germline assignment: CDR1 SGHRS and CDR2 YFSETQ. The CDR3 runs 14 residues. V lost 4 bases and J lost 0, with 11 bases in between. The CDR3 bases are TGCGCCAGCAGCCCTAACCCTAGCTCCTACGAGCAGTACTTC. Its translation is CASSPNPSSYEQYF.

V gene TRBV7-8 combines with J gene TRBJ1-1, with unresolved D. This CDR3 is 14 amino acids long. The V end lost 3 bases, the J end lost 0 bases, and 8 bases lay between the germline ends. Germline assignment: CDR1 SGHVS and CDR2 FQNEAQ. CDR3 DNA sequence: TGTGCCAGCAGCTTTGGAGGGATGAACACTGAAGCTTTCTTT. Protein product: CASSFGGMNTEAFF.

The chain couples TRBV15 to TRBJ2-3; 7 bases match TRBD2. Trimming removed 0 bases from V and 6 bases from J; junction bases left unmatched: 12. The CDR3 is 17 residues long. The V gene's germline CDR1 is LNHNV and CDR2 YYDKDF (reference sequence). In DNA, the CDR3 is TGTGCCACCAGCAGAGACTACCTTGGCGGGAGCAGCGATACGCAGTATTTT. Amino acids: CATSRDYLGGSSDTQYF.